This T cell receptor (beta chain) was observed in a study of PD-1 blockade in classical Hodgkin lymphoma. General study findings and limits: Reports described newly diagnosed patients as having lower baseline TCR diversity than healthy donors. Whereas CD4+ TCR diversity had risen significantly by C4D1, CD8+ TCR diversity had not.

Germline V gene lookup returns CDR1 MNHEY and CDR2 SVGAGI. With 6 bases clipped from V and 3 bases from J, the junction kept 5 bases outside the gene matches. The CDR3 has 14 amino acids. Using immunoSEQ multiplex PCR, the repertoire was profiled, and TCRdb retains in-frame clones only, with some absent. The table shows some 100,000 clones, with roughly 92% occurring only once. Concerning this clone: What it recognizes is unknown.

Relapses following autologous stem cell transplantation were seen in all patients, with brentuximab vedotin exposure varying. This receptor was taken from a human donor with classical Hodgkin lymphoma. The chain links TRBV6-5 to TRBJ2-7, with 10 bases that match TRBD1. The source material was peripheral blood mononuclear cells (PBMCs), sampled at baseline. The CDR3 reads CASSRGQGIYEQYF. As DNA, the CDR3 is TGTGCCAGCAGCCGGGGACAGGGGATCTACGAGCAGTACTTC.